Below, 16 T cell receptor beta chains from the same sample are listed, as sequenced in a study of low-dose radiotherapy and immunotherapy resistance in tumors. TRAV and TRBV primers primed cDNA for both TCRalpha and TCRbeta. The authors amplified TCRs for around 20 PCR cycles with a constant-region primer and a V-primer adapter. Each CDR3 protein gets one entry after TCRdb re-called the reads with MiXCR. Seen here are tens of thousands of distinct CDR3 sequences, about 23% observed once, and the top ten hold 5.5% to 6%. Time point specified: before trial treatment. The input for sequencing was PBMCs, taken before treatment. The receptors were sampled from a male donor with prostate cancer.

This clonotype has ten or more counts. The chain is built from TRBV29-1 and TRBJ2-2; D possibly uses TRBD1 or TRBD2 (5 bases each). Trimming cost V 6 bases and J 0 bases, with 14 bases left between them. In germline, CDR1 is SQVTM, CDR2 ANQGSEA. The CDR3 sequence is 15 residues long. The CDR3 DNA reads as TGCAGCGTCCGGGACGCTTCCGCGAACACCGGGGAGCTGTTTTTT. Protein: CSVRDASANTGELFF.

This clonotype has at least ten counts. The chain has TRBV9 and TRBJ1-6; D possibly corresponds to TRBD1 (5 bases). V was clipped by 5 bases and J by 7 bases, with 13 bases between them. CDR3 size: 14 residues. The V gene's germline CDR1 is SGDLS and CDR2 YYNGEE. The CDR3: CASSLSGANSPLHF. The DNA of the CDR3 is TGTGCCAGCAGTCTCTCCGGGGCCAATTCACCCCTCCACTTT.

At least ten counts were recorded for this clonotype. The chain couples TRBV14 to TRBJ2-7; 10 bases line up with TRBD2. The CDR3 runs to 15 residues. The germline V gene has CDR1 SGHDN and CDR2 FVKESK. V lost 4 bases and J lost 3; bases outside the gene matches: 6. The CDR3 DNA reads as TGTGCCAGCAGCCCTTCTAGCGGGGGCATCTACGAGCAGTACTTC. The encoded protein is CASSPSSGGIYEQYF.

In this sample, this clonotype turned up many times. J is TRBJ2-3 and V is TRBV18, with a weak D call TRBD2 (5 bases). V gave up 6 bases and J gave up 6 bases, with 13 bases separating them. Germline V gene lookup returns CDR1 KGHSH and CDR2 LQKENI. The CDR3 spans 13 residues. The CDR3 DNA follows: TGTGCCAGCTCCCCGGGGTCCCAGGATACGCAGTATTTT. Translation gives CASSPGSQDTQYF.

This clonotype was counted many times. The V and J genes are TRBV25-1 and TRBJ1-5; D gene unclear. The CDR3 is made up of 13 amino acids. Trimming stripped 4 bases from V and 5 bases from J, with 9 bases between. Per the germline V gene, CDR1 is MGHDK and CDR2 is SYGVNS. The CDR3 sequence: CASSGYGDQPQHF. The CDR3 DNA follows: TGTGCCAGCAGTGGATACGGGGATCAGCCCCAGCATTTT. Combining the CDR3 with reference TRBV25-1 and TRBJ1-5 gives the whole variable domain EADIYQTPRYLVIGTGKKITLECSQTMGHDKMYWYQQDPGMELHLIHYSYGVNSTEKGDLSSESTVSRIRTEHFPLTLESARPSHTSQYLCASSGYGDQPQHFGDGTRLSIL.

This clonotype was recorded at least ten times. The chain carries TRBV9 and TRBJ2-1; 12 bases are shared with TRBD2. This CDR3 spans 15 amino acids. Germline-derived CDR1 and CDR2 are SGDLS and YYNGEE. V lost 7 bases to trimming and J lost 5 bases; unmatched junction nucleotides: 7. Here the CDR3 reads CASQAGLAGNNEQFF. The CDR3 DNA reads TGTGCCAGCCAAGCCGGACTAGCGGGAAACAATGAGCAGTTCTTC.

Points on this clonotype: A clone one base away is much larger, so this may be a read error. CDR3 nucleotide sequence: TGTGCCAGCAGTTCACAACGAACTGAAGCTCTCTTT. Its protein product is CASSSQRTEALF. The gene calls are TRBV7-9 and TRBJ1-1; D is uncertain. Per germline, CDR1 SEHNR and CDR2 FQNEAQ (reference sequence). The CDR3 is made up of 12 amino acids.

The V and J genes are TRBV19 and TRBJ2-3; no clear D gene. The germline V and J ends were trimmed by 6 bases and 6 bases, with 10 bases remaining between them. Germline V CDR1 and CDR2: LNHDA, SQIVND (reference sequence). The CDR3 consists of 12 residues. CDR3 DNA sequence: TGTGCCAGTAGGACCCGTGGCGATACGCAGTATTTT. Translated, it gives CASRTRGDTQYF.

This clonotype was counted ten times or more. This chain joins TRBV11-3 and TRBJ2-7; TRBD2 is a possible D gene (5 bases). The germline V and J ends were trimmed by 4 bases and 2 bases, with 9 bases remaining between them. The CDR3 has 13 amino acids. CDR1 is SGHNT, CDR2 YENEEA, per germline. The CDR3 bases are TGTGCCAGCAGCTCGGGGAGCACCTACGAGCAGTACTTC. Translated, it gives CASSSGSTYEQYF.

In its sample, this clonotype was seen many times. The genes are TRBV7-9 and TRBJ1-1; 8 nucleotides match TRBD1. CDR3 size: 15 residues. Unmatched junction bases numbered 3, after V lost 0 bases and J lost 3 bases. Germline loops: CDR1 SEHNR, CDR2 FQNEAQ (reference sequence). The CDR3 DNA reads TGTGCCAGCAGCTTAGCGACAGGGGCCTACACTGAAGCTTTCTTT. Translation: CASSLATGAYTEAFF.

In this sample, this clonotype turned up many times. V is TRBV6-6 and J is TRBJ2-3, with TRBD2 identical over 8 bases. Losses at the gene ends were 5 bases for V and 7 bases for J; bases not matched to a gene: 8. The V gene's germline CDR1 is MNHNY and CDR2 SVGAGI (reference sequence). CDR3 length: 14 amino acids. CDR3 bases: TGTGCCAGCAGTACCCGGGGACTAGAACATACGCAGTATTTT. This codes for CASSTRGLEHTQYF.

Note on this clonotype: The final CDR3 position lacks the conserved phenylalanine or tryptophan, pointing to a likely read error. This sequence joins TRBV4-2 and TRBJ2-5, with D possibly TRBD1 on 6 matching bases. V was pared by 1 base and J by 4 bases, with 16 bases between. From germline, CDR1 is LGHNA and CDR2 YNFKEQ. This CDR3 has 16 residues. CDR3 residues: CASSQASGGQLETQYS. The CDR3 bases are TGTGCCAGCAGCCAAGCATCCGGAGGACAGCTAGAGACCCAGTACTCC.

This clonotype has at least ten counts. This chain connects TRBV7-8 to TRBJ1-4; the D is unclear. Looked up from germline, CDR1 is SGHVS and CDR2 is FQNEAQ. The V end was cut by 2 bases, the J end by 0 bases, with 13 bases between. This CDR3 spans 17 amino acids. The CDR3 region is CASSLSALGPTNEKLFF. DNA for the CDR3: TGTGCCAGCAGCTTATCGGCGCTCGGGCCAACTAATGAAAAACTGTTTTTT. The whole variable domain, remainder taken from reference TRBV7-8 and TRBJ1-4, is GAGVSQSPRYKVAKRGQDVALRCDPISGHVSLFWYQQALGQGPEFLTYFQNEAQLDKSGLPSDRFFAERPEGSVSTLKIQRTQQEDSAVYLCASSLSALGPTNEKLFFGSGTQLSVL.

This clonotype was picked up many times. The rearrangement uses TRBV2 and TRBJ2-2, with D possibly matching TRBD2 (7 bases). CDR1 SNHLY and CDR2 FYNNEI come from the germline V gene. Trimming removed 7 bases at V and 1 base at J, with 16 bases between. This CDR3 region has 16 residues. This CDR3 reads CASMGSGTLNTGELFF. For the CDR3, the DNA is TGTGCCAGCATGGGAAGCGGGACATTGAACACCGGGGAGCTGTTTTTT.

Many counts were recorded for this clonotype. The chain is built from TRBV7-3 and TRBJ2-1; D is perhaps TRBD2 (6 bases). The CDR3 length is 16 residues. The ends were cut back, 5 bases at V and 4 bases at J, with 18 bases in the middle. CDR1 is SGHTA, CDR2 FQGTGA, per germline. The CDR3 DNA reads TGTGCCAGCAGCCCGCCGGGGGTGGGTGGATACAATGAGCAGTTCTTC. Its translation is CASSPPGVGGYNEQFF.

Turning to this clonotype: The junction does not match germline at one end; this may be a read error. The chain couples TRBV6-2 or TRBV6-3 to TRBJ1-1; unclear D gene. The CDR3 is 14 residues long. Germline V gene lookup returns CDR1 MNHEY and CDR2 SVGEGT. The CDR3 nucleotides read TGTGCCAGCAGTGAATTTGTGGAGATCACTGAAGCCCTCTTT. Its protein is CASSEFVEITEALF.